Below are 32 T cell receptor beta chains sequenced from a single sample in a study of shared clonotypes between healthy human individuals (dated by TCRdb to 2018 to 2020). Receptor amplification or capture employed the immunoSEQ multiplex PCR assay. As stored in TCRdb, this immuneACCESS dataset retains in-frame rearrangements with V and J assigned. A fraction of the clones does not appear; measured against another copy, unresolved V genes explain less than half of the discrepancy, and the remainder lacks a known reason. In all, the sample holds about 2.3 million clones, and 80% to 95% of those were seen once. The ten top clones hold 0.39% of the sample. Sequencing was performed on naive CD4+ T cells from PBMCs. The sample's cell subset or site label is to be understood as: CD45RA+ positively selected. The receptors here all came from a man aged 18 to 29 in good health. Some clones in this sample may be carry-over from other donors' samples.

CDR3 loop: CASSQVAGGNQPQHF. In DNA, the CDR3 is TGCGCCAGCAGCCAAGTGGCAGGAGGGAATCAGCCCCAGCATTTT. The chain uses TRBV4-3 and TRBJ1-5; D gene ambiguous. Looked up from germline, CDR1 is LGHNA and CDR2 is YSLEER. Trimming shortened V by 1 base and J by 4 bases, and 11 bases separated the two germline ends. CDR3 length: 15 residues.

The chain uses TRBV18 and TRBJ2-1; 10 bases map to TRBD2. This CDR3 comprises 15 residues. V lost 2 bases, J lost 5 bases, and 3 bases stayed unmatched. Germline V CDR1 and CDR2: KGHSH, LQKENI. CDR3 loop: CASSPAAGGNNEQFF. Here the CDR3 DNA reads TGTGCCAGCTCACCAGCAGCGGGAGGGAACAATGAGCAGTTCTTC. Variable domain in full (rest from reference TRBV18 and TRBJ2-1): NAGVMQNPRHLVRRRGQEARLRCSPMKGHSHVYWYRQLPEEGLKFMVYLQKENIIDESGMPKERFSAEFPKEGPSILRIQQVVRGDSAAYFCASSPAAGGNNEQFFGPGTRLTVL.

This clone occurred once. The rearrangement joins TRBV11-2 to TRBJ2-1, with 10 positions matching TRBD1. The CDR3 has 17 amino acids. CDR1 is SGHAT and CDR2 is FQNNGV in the germline V gene. V lost 2 bases, J lost 8 bases, and 12 bases stayed unmatched. This CDR3 reads CASSLLGGTGVPDEQFF. For the CDR3, the DNA is TGTGCCAGCAGCTTACTCGGCGGGACAGGGGTTCCGGATGAGCAGTTCTTC. Full variable domain (rest looked up from reference TRBV11-2 and TRBJ2-1): EAGVAQSPRYKIIEKRQSVAFWCNPISGHATLYWYQQILGQGPKLLIQFQNNGVVDDSQLPKDRFSAERLKGVDSTLKIQPAKLEDSAVYLCASSLLGGTGVPDEQFFGPGTRLTVL.

The chain joins TRBV15 to TRBJ2-2; D uncertain. The V end lost 5 bases, the J end lost 4 bases, and 11 bases lay between the germline ends. The germline gives CDR1 LNHNV, CDR2 YYDKDF (reference sequence). The CDR3 totals 14 residues. CDR3 sequence (DNA): TGTGCCACCAGCCTAGTCGGCGGCACCGGGGAGCTGTTTTTT. Protein: CATSLVGGTGELFF.

This chain links TRBV27 with TRBJ2-5; no definite D call. The CDR3 is 14 amino acids. V was pared by 2 bases and J by 5 bases, with 12 bases between. The germline CDR1 and CDR2 sequences are MNHEY and SMNVEV (reference sequence). CDR3: CASSLDDRKETQYF. In nucleotides, the CDR3 is TGTGCCAGCAGTTTAGACGATCGTAAGGAGACCCAGTACTTC.

There are a few counts of this clone. Other nucleotide sequences in the sample specify the same CDR3. The chain links TRBV19 to TRBJ1-4; weak D call: TRBD1 (6 bases). There are 14 residues in the CDR3. CDR1 and CDR2 from the germline V gene are LNHDA and SQIVND (reference sequence). V dropped 5 bases and J dropped 3 bases, with 10 bases sitting between them. CDR3 in DNA: TGTGCCAGTAGTCTCAGGGGTGCTAATGAAAAACTGTTTTTT. Protein: CASSLRGANEKLFF.

This clone showed up just once. The J gene is TRBJ1-1, the V gene TRBV6-5, with 7 bases lining up with TRBD1. The CDR3 sequence is 15 residues long. The ends lost 2 bases at V and 5 bases at J; junction bases unmatched: 8. Germline V CDR1 and CDR2: MNHEY, SVGAGI. The chain's CDR3 is CASSYRQGVFTEAFF. In DNA form, the CDR3 reads TGTGCCAGCAGTTACAGGCAGGGGGTCTTTACTGAAGCTTTCTTT.

This clone was detected only once. This sample also contains other DNA sequences that code for the same CDR3. The chain employs TRBV7-3 and TRBJ2-1; D is ambiguous. The CDR3 is 13 amino acids. The germline gives CDR1 SGHTA, CDR2 FQGTGA. V lost 5 bases and J 4 bases, leaving 9 bases between the germline ends. As DNA, the CDR3 is TGTGCCAGCAGCCCCGGTTCGTACAATGAGCAGTTCTTC. It translates to CASSPGSYNEQFF. The whole variable domain, filled in from reference TRBV7-3 and TRBJ2-1, reads GAGVSQTPSNKVTEKGKYVELRCDPISGHTALYWYRQSLGQGPEFLIYFQGTGAADDSGLPNDRFFAVRPEGSVSTLKIQRTERGDSAVYLCASSPGSYNEQFFGPGTRLTVL.

The V and J genes are TRBV7-2 and TRBJ2-7; TRBD1 aligns across 10 bases. Per germline, CDR1 SGHTA and CDR2 FQGNSA. The CDR3 runs 15 residues. V dropped 5 bases and J dropped 1; count of bases not matched to a gene: 5. The CDR3 loop is CASSLGQGRSYEQYF. The CDR3 bases are TGTGCCAGCAGCCTGGGACAGGGGCGATCCTACGAGCAGTACTTC.

The chain carries TRBV18 and TRBJ2-2; 7 positions match TRBD2. CDR3 length equals 16 residues. V lost 1 base to trimming and J lost 6 bases; unmatched junction nucleotides: 8. Germline V gene data show CDR1 as KGHSH and CDR2 as LQKENI. The DNA for the CDR3 is TGTGCCAGCTCACCACTTGGCGGGAGTTTCGCCGGGGAGCTGTTTTTT. Amino acid sequence: CASSPLGGSFAGELFF.

This chain connects TRBV6-5 to TRBJ1-2; TRBD1 agrees at 7 bases. Germline trimming cut 5 bases from V and 6 bases from J; bases unmatched to any gene: 6. The CDR3 consists of 13 residues. The germline V gene has CDR1 MNHEY and CDR2 SVGAGI. This chain's CDR3 is CASSHRGTDGYTF. CDR3 nucleotides: TGTGCCAGCAGTCACAGGGGAACCGATGGCTACACCTTC.

The chain has TRBV7-2 and TRBJ2-7; 7 nucleotides match TRBD2. Germline V gene sequence: CDR1 SGHTA, CDR2 FQGNSA. After removal of 5 bases from V and 5 bases from J, the junction contained 9 bases not matched to a gene. The CDR3 covers 14 residues. The CDR3 DNA follows: TGTGCCAGCAGCCCCGGGACTATTTCCGACGAGCAGTACTTC. Translating gives CASSPGTISDEQYF.

The chain has TRBV28 and TRBJ2-2; 10 bases align to TRBD2. The V and J ends lost 1 base and 4 bases, in that order; junction bases with no gene match: 0. CDR1 MDHEN and CDR2 SYDVKM come from the germline V gene. The CDR3 runs to 15 residues. Written as DNA, the CDR3 is TGTGCCAGCAGTTTATTAGCGGGAGGCACCGGGGAGCTGTTTTTT. Protein product: CASSLLAGGTGELFF.

Here the CDR3 DNA reads TGCGCCAGCAGCGCCCTGACAGGGCCGAGTAACAATGAGCAGTTCTTC. It codes for CASSALTGPSNNEQFF. The gene calls are TRBV5-1 and TRBJ2-1; 7 bases are a match to TRBD1. With V trimmed by 4 bases and J by 5 bases, 12 bases remained unmatched. CDR1 is SGHRS and CDR2 is YFSETQ in the germline V gene. CDR3 length equals 16 residues.

The J gene is TRBJ1-1, the V gene TRBV28; D perhaps matches TRBD1 (6 bases). The germline gives CDR1 MDHEN, CDR2 SYDVKM. CDR3 size: 15 residues. V lost 5 bases and J lost 5, with 18 bases in between. The CDR3 here is CASSLYRAGETEAFF. CDR3 bases: TGTGCCAGCAGTCTCTACAGGGCCGGGGAAACTGAAGCTTTCTTT.

This clone has a single count. The chain joins TRBV6-1 to TRBJ1-5, with D perhaps matching TRBD1 (6 bases). The CDR3 length is 18 residues. Germline-derived CDR1 and CDR2 are MNHNS and SASEGT. Between the trimmed V and J ends, which lost 1 base and 0 bases, there was a span of 16 bases. The CDR3 nucleotides are TGTGCCAGCAGTGAAGTTCGGAGGACAGCTTATAGCAATCAGCCCCAGCATTTT. Translation gives CASSEVRRTAYSNQPQHF.

The genes are TRBV4-1 and TRBJ1-2, with TRBD1 matching 11 bases. Germline V lookup: CDR1 MGHRA, CDR2 YSYEKL. V was pared by 4 bases and J by 5 bases, with 3 bases of the junction left unmatched. The CDR3 has 14 residues. CDR3 nucleotides: TGCGCCAGCAGCCCCGGGACAGGGGGGTATGGCTACACCTTC. It is translated as CASSPGTGGYGYTF.

This chain joins TRBV7-9 and TRBJ2-7; D not resolved. CDR1 is SEHNR, CDR2 FQNEAQ, per germline (reference sequence). The CDR3 contains 14 residues. V lost 6 bases, J lost 3 bases, and 15 bases lay in between. The CDR3 loop reads CASRSSEMYYEQYF. CDR3 DNA sequence: TGTGCCAGCAGGAGTTCCGAGATGTACTACGAGCAGTACTTC.

This chain uses TRBV19 with TRBJ1-4; the D gene is possibly TRBD1 (5 bases). From germline, CDR1 is LNHDA and CDR2 SQIVND (reference sequence). The CDR3 extends over 15 amino acids. Trimming took off 6 bases at V and 10 bases at J, with 21 bases between the two ends. For the CDR3, the DNA is TGTGCCAGTAGCTCGGCGCGAGGGGAGAGGGCAAAACTGTTTTTT. This translates into CASSSARGERAKLFF.

V usage is TRBV6-5 and J usage is TRBJ2-7; D unresolved. CDR1 and CDR2 from the germline V gene are MNHEY and SVGAGI. The V end was cut by 6 bases, the J end by 1 base, with 13 bases between. This CDR3 has 14 amino acids. The CDR3 loop reads CASRTMSSSYEQYF. CDR3 DNA: TGTGCCAGCAGGACGATGTCGAGTTCCTACGAGCAGTACTTC.

This chain connects TRBV7-8 to TRBJ2-7; a possible D gene is TRBD1 (6 bases). V was pared by 7 bases and J by 4 bases, with 20 bases between. In germline, CDR1 is SGHVS, CDR2 FQNEAQ. The CDR3 consists of 15 residues. The CDR3 DNA reads as TGTGCCAGCACCCTACCCGGCCAAGGGGGTTACGAGCAGTACTTC. Translating it yields CASTLPGQGGYEQYF.

This clone occurred once. This chain uses TRBV11-1 with TRBJ2-3, with 9 bases aligning to TRBD2. This CDR3 region has 16 residues. The junction had 5 bases not matched to a gene; V was cut back by 1 base and J by 3 bases. Germline loops: CDR1 SGHAT, CDR2 FQDESV (reference sequence). Here the CDR3 DNA reads TGTGCCAGCAGCTTAGGTAGCGGGAGTGTGACAGATACGCAGTATTTT. Translation: CASSLGSGSVTDTQYF.

The rearrangement joins TRBV19 to TRBJ1-1, with D possibly TRBD1 on 5 matching bases. With 4 bases removed from V and 1 base from J, the gap between germline ends came to 19 bases. Germline V gives CDR1 LNHDA, CDR2 SQIVND (reference sequence). There are 17 residues in the CDR3. CDR3 nucleotide sequence: TGTGCCAGTAGTACCCTCCCCGGACAAGTACCGAACACTGAAGCTTTCTTT. This codes for CASSTLPGQVPNTEAFF.

The rearrangement uses TRBV5-1 and TRBJ1-1; a weak D match, TRBD1 (6 bases). Germline CDR1 and CDR2: SGHRS and YFSETQ. Trimming removed 0 bases at V and 7 bases at J, with 10 bases between. CDR3 size: 13 residues. The CDR3 nucleotides read TGCGCCAGCAGCTTGGTAGGGGGGCTTGAAGCTTTCTTT. Translating it yields CASSLVGGLEAFF.

The chain couples TRBV5-6 to TRBJ2-3, with TRBD1 matching 7 bases. The CDR3 length is 14 residues. Losses at the gene ends were 3 bases for V and 2 bases for J; bases not matched to a gene: 3. Germline CDR1 SGHDT, CDR2 YYEEEE. CDR3 sequence: CASSYRGPTDTQYF. CDR3 nucleotide sequence: TGTGCCAGCAGCTACAGGGGCCCCACAGATACGCAGTATTTT.

This clone came up once. This sequence joins TRBV4-2 and TRBJ1-4; possible D gene TRBD1, 5 bases. CDR3 size: 14 residues. Trimming cost V 1 base and J 7 bases, with 10 bases left between them. Germline CDR1 is LGHNA and CDR2 is YNFKEQ. Written as DNA, the CDR3 is TGTGCCAGCAGCCAAGGGGGCACGGGTGAAAAACTGTTTTTT. This encodes CASSQGGTGEKLFF.

The rearrangement uses TRBV19 and TRBJ2-1, with D possibly being TRBD1 (6 bases). The germline V gene has CDR1 LNHDA and CDR2 SQIVND (reference sequence). V was trimmed by 5 bases and J by 3 bases, leaving 17 bases between them. CDR3 length equals 16 residues. Here the CDR3 reads CASSETGRTGYNEQFF. The CDR3 coding sequence is TGTGCCAGTAGTGAGACAGGACGGACTGGCTACAATGAGCAGTTCTTC.

This chain links TRBV7-2 with TRBJ1-2; no definite D call. The germline gives CDR1 SGHTA, CDR2 FQGNSA. This CDR3 region has 13 residues. V lost 0 bases to trimming and J lost 6 bases, with 8 bases between them. In DNA, the CDR3 is TGTGCCAGCAGCTTAGCGGGGTCTGATGGCTACACCTTC. Protein: CASSLAGSDGYTF.

V is TRBV30 and J is TRBJ1-1; 11 bases line up with TRBD1. Germline CDR1 reads GTSNPN; CDR2 reads SVGIG (reference sequence). Losses at the gene ends were 5 bases for V and 5 bases for J; bases not matched to a gene: 13. The length of the CDR3 is 16 residues. Written as DNA, the CDR3 is TGTGCCTGGCGAACAGGACAGGGGGCGAGAGTAACTGAAGCTTTCTTT. Translating gives CAWRTGQGARVTEAFF.

J is TRBJ2-7 and V is TRBV20-1; no firm D call. V was trimmed by 0 bases and J by 6 bases, leaving 6 bases between them. There are 11 residues in the CDR3. Germline V gene data show CDR1 as DFQATT and CDR2 as SNEGSKA (reference sequence). The CDR3 DNA follows: TGCAGTGCTAGAGAGACCGTCGAGCAGTACTTC. Protein: CSARETVEQYF.

The genes are TRBV6-6 and TRBJ2-7; D may correspond to TRBD1 or TRBD2 (5 bases each). V lost 6 bases, J lost 4 bases, and 19 bases lay in between. In germline, CDR1 is MNHNY, CDR2 SVGAGI (reference sequence). There are 15 residues in the CDR3. This CDR3 reads CASSLGPLKEYEQYF. In DNA, the CDR3 is TGTGCCAGCAGCCTGGGACCCCTAAAGGAATACGAGCAGTACTTC.

V gene TRBV18 combines with J gene TRBJ1-2; D remains ambiguous. CDR1 and CDR2 (germline): KGHSH, LQKENI. The CDR3 length is 14 residues. Trimming cost V 3 bases and J 7 bases, with 15 bases left between them. The CDR3 DNA is TGTGCCAGCTCACCCTTGGAGCGGGGAGGTGGCTACACCTTC. Protein sequence: CASSPLERGGGYTF.